This T cell receptor beta chain was profiled in a study of T cell repertoires in cytomegalovirus infection. TCRdb re-called the reads with MiXCR, one entry per CDR3 protein. The sample carries around 240,000 distinct CDR3 sequences, 22% recorded once. The germline V and J ends were trimmed by 2 bases and 6 bases, with 10 bases remaining between them. This CDR3 contains 13 residues. Per the germline V gene, CDR1 is MDHEN and CDR2 is SYDVKM. The V and J genes are TRBV28 and TRBJ1-2; D is possibly TRBD1 (5 bases). The clonotype comes from a human donor in good health (CMV status not recorded). Some clones in this sample may be carry-over from other donors' samples. The sample consisted of CD8+ T cells from PBMCs. The CDR3 loop is CASSLVEGHGYTF. The DNA for the CDR3 is TGTGCCAGCAGTTTAGTCGAGGGGCATGGCTACACCTTC.